This T cell receptor (beta chain) was recorded in a study of shared clonotypes between healthy human individuals. Once extracted for a subset, genomic DNA was divided evenly among several immunoSEQ plates. In the authors' methods: Owing to the provision of junction-only sequences devoid of quality scores by immunoSEQ, filtering differed. This table comes from immunoSEQ multiplex PCR, and its TCRdb copy is limited to in-frame clones, with some not included. V, J and clone size reflect that table, while D and trimming were determined from the DNA. Found here are roughly 1,100,000 clones, approximately 72% of them singletons; the top ten hold 1.2% to 1.5%. This receptor was taken from a man aged 18 to 30 in good health. The sequenced material came from memory CD4+ T cells sorted from blood. Subset noted: CD45RA-negative fraction.

DNA for the CDR3: TGTGCCAGCAGCTTAGCGCAATCCTCCTCTGGAAACACCATATATTTT. As protein: CASSLAQSSSGNTIYF. This rearrangement joins TRBV7-8 to TRBJ1-3, with D uncertain. The CDR3 totals 16 residues. V was cut by 0 bases and J by 0 bases, with 9 bases left in between. The germline V gene has CDR1 SGHVS and CDR2 FQNEAQ.